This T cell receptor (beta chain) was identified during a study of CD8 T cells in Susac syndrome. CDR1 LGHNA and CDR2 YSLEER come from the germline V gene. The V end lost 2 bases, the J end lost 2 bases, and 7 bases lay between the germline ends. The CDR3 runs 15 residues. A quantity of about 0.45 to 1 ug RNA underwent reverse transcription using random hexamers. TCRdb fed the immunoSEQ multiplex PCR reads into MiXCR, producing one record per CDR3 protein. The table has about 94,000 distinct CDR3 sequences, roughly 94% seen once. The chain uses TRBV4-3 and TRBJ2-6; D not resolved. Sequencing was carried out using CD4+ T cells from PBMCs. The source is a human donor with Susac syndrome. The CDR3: CASSQQRTGANVLTF. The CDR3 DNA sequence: TGCGCCAGCAGCCAACAACGGACTGGGGCCAACGTCCTGACTTTC.